This paragraph covers one T cell receptor beta chain sequence. Its specificity is not known. This entry is derived from a study of cytomegalovirus exposure and HLA in healthy donors. Study information: Approximately 85 million unique TCRs from HLA-typed donors were held in an early data release.

Germline loops: CDR1 GTSNPN, CDR2 SVGIG (reference sequence). The CDR3 is made up of 12 amino acids. With V trimmed by 5 bases and J by 5 bases, 5 bases remained unmatched. Every donor was a healthy person donating bone marrow. Points from the study as a whole: The authors reported that TCR beta sequences could predict HLA-A and HLA-B alleles. These predictions were accurate for most subjects in the first cohort. In a later analysis, TCR beta V- and J-gene trimming showed a link to a missense DCLRE1C variant.

PCR used 60 Vbeta primers and 13 Jbeta primers. The table came from immunoSEQ multiplex PCR; TCRdb's copy has only in-frame clones and leaves some out. The data show over 100,000 clones, about two thirds seen once. The chain combines TRBV30 with TRBJ1-1; 7 bases are shared with TRBD1. The receptor was derived from a man aged 25-40 years in good health and CMV-seropositive. What was sequenced was PBMCs. The chain's CDR3 is CAWATGVTEAFF. As DNA, the CDR3 is TGTGCCTGGGCCACAGGGGTGACTGAAGCTTTCTTT.